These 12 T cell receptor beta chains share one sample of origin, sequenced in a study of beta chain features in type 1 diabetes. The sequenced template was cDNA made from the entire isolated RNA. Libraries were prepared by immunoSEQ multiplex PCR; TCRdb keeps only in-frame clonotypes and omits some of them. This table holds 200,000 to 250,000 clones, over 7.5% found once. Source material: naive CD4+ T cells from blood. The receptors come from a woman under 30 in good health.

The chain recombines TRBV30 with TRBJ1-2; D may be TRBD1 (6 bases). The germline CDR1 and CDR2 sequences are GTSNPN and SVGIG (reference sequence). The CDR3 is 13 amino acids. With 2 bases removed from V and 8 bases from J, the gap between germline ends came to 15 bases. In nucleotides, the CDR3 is TGTGCCTGGAGTCAACGGGCGGGGGCGGGCTACACCTTC. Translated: CAWSQRAGAGYTF.

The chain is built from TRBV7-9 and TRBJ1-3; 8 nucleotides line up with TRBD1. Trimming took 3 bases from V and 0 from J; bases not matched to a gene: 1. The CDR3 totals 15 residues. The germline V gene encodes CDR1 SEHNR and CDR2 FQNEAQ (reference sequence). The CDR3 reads CASSFGQGSGNTIYF. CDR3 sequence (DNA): TGTGCCAGCAGCTTTGGACAGGGCTCTGGAAACACCATATATTTT.

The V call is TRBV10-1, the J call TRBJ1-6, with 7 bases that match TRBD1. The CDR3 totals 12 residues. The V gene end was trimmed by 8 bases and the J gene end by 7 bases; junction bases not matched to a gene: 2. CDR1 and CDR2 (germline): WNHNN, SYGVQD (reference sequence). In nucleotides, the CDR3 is TGCGCCAGCGGGGACAGAAATTCACCCCTCCACTTT. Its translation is CASGDRNSPLHF.

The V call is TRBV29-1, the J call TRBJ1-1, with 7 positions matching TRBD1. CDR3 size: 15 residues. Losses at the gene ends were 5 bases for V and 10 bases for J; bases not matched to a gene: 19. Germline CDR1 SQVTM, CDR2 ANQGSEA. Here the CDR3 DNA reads TGCAGCGTTTACCGTAGTCGAGGGGGCTCCTCGGGAGCTTTCTTT. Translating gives CSVYRSRGGSSGAFF.

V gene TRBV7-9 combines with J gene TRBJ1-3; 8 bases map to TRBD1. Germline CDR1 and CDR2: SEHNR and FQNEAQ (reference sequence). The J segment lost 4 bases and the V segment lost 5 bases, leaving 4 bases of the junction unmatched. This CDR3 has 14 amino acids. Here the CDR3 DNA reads TGTGCCAGCAGCGGGCGGGACAGGGGAAACACCATATATTTT. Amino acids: CASSGRDRGNTIYF.

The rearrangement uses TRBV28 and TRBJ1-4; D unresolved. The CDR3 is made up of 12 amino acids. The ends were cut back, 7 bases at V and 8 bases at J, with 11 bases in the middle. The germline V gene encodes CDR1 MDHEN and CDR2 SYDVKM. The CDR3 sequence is CASTRAGEKLFF. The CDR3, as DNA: TGTGCCAGCACCCGAGCGGGAGAAAAACTGTTTTTT.

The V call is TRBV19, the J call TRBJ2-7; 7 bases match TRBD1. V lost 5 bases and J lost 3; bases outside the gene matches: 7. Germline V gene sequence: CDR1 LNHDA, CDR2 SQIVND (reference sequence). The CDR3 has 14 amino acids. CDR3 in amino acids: CASSPGDRDYEQYF. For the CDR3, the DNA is TGTGCCAGTAGTCCCGGGGACAGAGACTACGAGCAGTACTTC.

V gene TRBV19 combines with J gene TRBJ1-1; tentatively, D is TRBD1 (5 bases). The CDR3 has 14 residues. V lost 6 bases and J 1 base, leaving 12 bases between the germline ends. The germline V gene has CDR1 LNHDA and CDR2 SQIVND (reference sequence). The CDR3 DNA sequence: TGTGCCAGTAGGCTAGGAGGGGCGAACACTGAAGCTTTCTTT. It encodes CASRLGGANTEAFF.

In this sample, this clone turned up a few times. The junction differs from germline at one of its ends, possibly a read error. The CDR3 sequence: CATRAGQGNYYEQFF. For the CDR3, the DNA is TGTGCCACCAGAGCGGGACAGGGAAACTACTATGAGCAGTTCTTC. The V gene is TRBV19, the J gene TRBJ2-1, with 9 bases fitting TRBD1. The CDR3 is made up of 15 amino acids. Germline CDR1 and CDR2: LNHDA and SQIVND (reference sequence).

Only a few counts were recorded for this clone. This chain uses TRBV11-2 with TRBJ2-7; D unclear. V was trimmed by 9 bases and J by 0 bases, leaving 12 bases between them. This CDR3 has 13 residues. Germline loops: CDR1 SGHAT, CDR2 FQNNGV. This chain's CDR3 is CASRRLSSYEQYF. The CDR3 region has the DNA TGTGCCAGTCGGCGACTGAGCTCCTACGAGCAGTACTTC.

CDR3 residues: CASSPPGGRGDEQFF. Written as DNA, the CDR3 is TGCGCCAGCAGCCCCCCGGGGGGGCGCGGCGATGAGCAGTTCTTC. The J gene is TRBJ2-1, the V gene TRBV5-1; TRBD2 matches at 8 bases. CDR1 and CDR2 (germline): SGHRS, YFSETQ. This CDR3 is 15 amino acids long. V gave up 4 bases and J gave up 8 bases; unmatched junction bases: 11.

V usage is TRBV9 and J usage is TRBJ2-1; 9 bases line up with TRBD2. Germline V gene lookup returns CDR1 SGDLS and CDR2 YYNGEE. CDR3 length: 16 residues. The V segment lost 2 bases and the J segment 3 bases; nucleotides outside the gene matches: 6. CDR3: CASSVASGVDYNEQFF. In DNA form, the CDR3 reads TGTGCCAGCAGCGTCGCTAGCGGGGTTGACTACAATGAGCAGTTCTTC.